A selection of T cell receptor beta chains follows, all from one sample in a study of shared clonotypes between healthy human individuals. Sequencing used immunoSEQ multiplex PCR; TCRdb keeps in-frame clones, though not all of them. The table lists roughly 170,000 clones, about 66% of them singletons. The sample was memory CD4+ T cells sorted from blood. Receptors were obtained from a man aged 25 to 40 in good health. Both conserved end residues are part of each CDR3. Each record gives: clone size, V gene, J gene, D gene, CDR3 protein, CDR3 DNA. D genes are given only for firm matches. Not all rows give a size; the values are once, few, many and, for expanded clones, a class.

clone size: few; V gene: TRBV25-1; J gene: TRBJ2-2; D gene: .; CDR3 protein: CASSEGGRSGELFF; CDR3 DNA: TGTGCCAGCAGTGAGGGCGGAAGAAGCGGGGAGCTGTTTTTT
clone size: .; V gene: TRBV5-6; J gene: TRBJ1-4; D gene: .; CDR3 protein: CASSLAGVATNEKLFF; CDR3 DNA: TGTGCCAGCAGCTTGGCCGGGGTTGCAACTAATGAAAAACTGTTTTTT
clone size: .; V gene: TRBV11-2; J gene: TRBJ2-7; D gene: TRBD1; CDR3 protein: CASSRPVGTGSSYEQYF; CDR3 DNA: TGTGCCAGCAGCCGCCCGGTGGGGACAGGGTCTTCCTACGAGCAGTACTTC
clone size: .; V gene: TRBV10-1; J gene: TRBJ1-2; D gene: .; CDR3 protein: CASSEDPGRYGYTF; CDR3 DNA: TGCGCCAGCAGTGAGGATCCAGGGAGATATGGCTACACCTTC
clone size: .; V gene: TRBV6-5; J gene: TRBJ1-5; D gene: .; CDR3 protein: CASSSGGPSNQPQHF; CDR3 DNA: TGTGCCAGCAGTTCCGGGGGGCCCAGCAATCAGCCCCAGCATTTT
clone size: once; V gene: TRBV27; J gene: TRBJ2-1; D gene: .; CDR3 protein: CASSFGSVKINEQFF; CDR3 DNA: TGTGCCAGCAGTTTCGGTAGCGTTAAGATAAATGAGCAGTTCTTC
clone size: .; V gene: TRBV18; J gene: TRBJ2-1; D gene: .; CDR3 protein: CASSPWVDYNEQFF; CDR3 DNA: TGTGCCAGCTCACCATGGGTAGACTACAATGAGCAGTTCTTC
clone size: .; V gene: TRBV10-3; J gene: TRBJ2-7; D gene: TRBD1; CDR3 protein: CAIRGTGGHEQYF; CDR3 DNA: TGTGCCATCAGGGGGACAGGGGGCCACGAGCAGTACTTC
clone size: .; V gene: TRBV5-6; J gene: TRBJ1-1; D gene: .; CDR3 protein: CASRRFTGLMNTEAFF; CDR3 DNA: TGTGCCAGCAGGCGATTTACAGGGCTAATGAACACTGAAGCTTTCTTT
clone size: few; V gene: TRBV28; J gene: TRBJ1-1; D gene: TRBD1; CDR3 protein: CASSQRQGAFF; CDR3 DNA: TGTGCCAGCAGCCAGAGACAGGGAGCTTTCTTT
clone size: .; V gene: TRBV14; J gene: TRBJ2-7; D gene: TRBD1; CDR3 protein: CASSQSPGTGRYEQYF; CDR3 DNA: TGTGCCAGCAGCCAAAGTCCCGGGACAGGGAGATACGAGCAGTACTTC
clone size: .; V gene: TRBV9; J gene: TRBJ2-2; D gene: .; CDR3 protein: CASSATTGVSGELFF; CDR3 DNA: TGTGCCAGCAGCGCAACGACGGGAGTCTCCGGGGAGCTGTTTTTT
clone size: .; V gene: TRBV27; J gene: TRBJ1-3; D gene: .; CDR3 protein: CASSSTGTKRNTIYF; CDR3 DNA: TGTGCCAGCAGCTCCACAGGGACGAAGCGAAACACCATATATTTT
clone size: once; V gene: TRBV11-3; J gene: TRBJ2-5; D gene: TRBD2; CDR3 protein: CASSVGLAETQYF; CDR3 DNA: TGTGCCAGCAGCGTAGGACTAGCAGAGACCCAGTACTTC
clone size: .; V gene: TRBV4-1; J gene: TRBJ2-5; D gene: TRBD2; CDR3 protein: CASSQDPTSGRSRETQYF; CDR3 DNA: TGCGCCAGCAGCCAAGATCCCACTAGCGGGAGAAGTAGAGAGACCCAGTACTTC
clone size: .; V gene: TRBV29-1; J gene: TRBJ2-7; D gene: .; CDR3 protein: CSGLLPGIYEQYF; CDR3 DNA: TGCAGCGGCCTTCTGCCAGGTATTTACGAGCAGTACTTC
clone size: .; V gene: TRBV9; J gene: TRBJ2-2; D gene: .; CDR3 protein: CASSVAVASANTGELFF; CDR3 DNA: TGTGCCAGCAGCGTAGCGGTTGCTAGCGCTAACACCGGGGAGCTGTTTTTT
clone size: .; V gene: TRBV20-1; J gene: TRBJ2-7; D gene: .; CDR3 protein: CSAPDYSEQYF; CDR3 DNA: TGCAGTGCCCCGGACTATTCCGAGCAGTACTTC
clone size: once; V gene: TRBV19; J gene: TRBJ1-1; D gene: TRBD1; CDR3 protein: CASSILGQGGTEAFF; CDR3 DNA: TGTGCCAGTAGTATTCTCGGACAGGGCGGCACTGAAGCTTTCTTT
clone size: .; V gene: TRBV6-5; J gene: TRBJ1-3; D gene: .; CDR3 protein: CASSYREPHSGNTIYF; CDR3 DNA: TGTGCCAGCAGTTATCGGGAACCTCACTCTGGAAACACCATATATTTT
clone size: .; V gene: TRBV5-1; J gene: TRBJ2-1; D gene: TRBD2; CDR3 protein: CASSLDGGRAYNEQFF; CDR3 DNA: TGCGCCAGCAGCTTGGACGGCGGGAGGGCCTACAATGAGCAGTTCTTC
clone size: many; V gene: TRBV5-1; J gene: TRBJ1-1; D gene: TRBD1; CDR3 protein: CASSFPRQGGTEAFF; CDR3 DNA: TGCGCCAGCAGCTTCCCCCGACAGGGTGGCACTGAAGCTTTCTTT
clone size: once; V gene: TRBV7-3; J gene: TRBJ1-1; D gene: .; CDR3 protein: CASSLTGPNTEAFF; CDR3 DNA: TGTGCCAGCAGCTTAACGGGGCCGAACACTGAAGCTTTCTTT
clone size: many; V gene: TRBV2; J gene: TRBJ2-5; D gene: TRBD1; CDR3 protein: CASHRQGGVETQYF; CDR3 DNA: TGTGCCAGCCATAGACAGGGGGGGGTAGAGACCCAGTACTTC
clone size: .; V gene: TRBV5-4; J gene: TRBJ2-7; D gene: TRBD1; CDR3 protein: CASSPGGINTLKYEQYF; CDR3 DNA: TGTGCCAGCAGCCCAGGGGGAATCAATACCCTGAAGTACGAGCAGTACTTC
clone size: .; V gene: TRBV7-8; J gene: TRBJ2-3; D gene: TRBD2; CDR3 protein: CASSPLVGVAGASADTQYF; CDR3 DNA: TGTGCCAGCAGCCCCTTGGTGGGAGTAGCGGGAGCGTCTGCAGATACGCAGTATTTT
clone size: .; V gene: TRBV11-2; J gene: TRBJ2-6; D gene: .; CDR3 protein: CASSFSGAGANVLTF; CDR3 DNA: TGTGCCAGCAGCTTTTCGGGGGCTGGGGCCAACGTCCTGACTTTC
clone size: .; V gene: TRBV5-1; J gene: TRBJ2-5; D gene: TRBD2; CDR3 protein: CASSLARAGGQETQYF; CDR3 DNA: TGCGCCAGCAGCTTGGCCAGAGCGGGGGGCCAAGAGACCCAGTACTTC
clone size: .; V gene: TRBV14; J gene: TRBJ2-2; D gene: .; CDR3 protein: CASSRNKSIRYTGELFF; CDR3 DNA: TGTGCCAGCAGCCGTAATAAATCCATTCGCTACACCGGGGAGCTGTTTTTT
clone size: .; V gene: TRBV2; J gene: TRBJ1-1; D gene: TRBD1; CDR3 protein: CATWGTGTGGYRAEAFF; CDR3 DNA: TGTGCCACCTGGGGAACCGGGACAGGGGGTTATCGGGCTGAAGCTTTCTTT
clone size: .; V gene: TRBV14; J gene: TRBJ2-3; D gene: .; CDR3 protein: CASSPLEGANFNTQYF; CDR3 DNA: TGTGCCAGCAGCCCGTTGGAGGGTGCTAATTTTAATACGCAGTATTTT
clone size: .; V gene: TRBV19; J gene: TRBJ2-7; D gene: TRBD2; CDR3 protein: CASTRGGGYEQYF; CDR3 DNA: TGTGCCAGTACCCGTGGCGGGGGCTACGAGCAGTACTTC
clone size: .; V gene: TRBV15; J gene: TRBJ2-1; D gene: .; CDR3 protein: CATSGPYKLAGNNEQFF; CDR3 DNA: TGTGCCACCAGCGGACCGTACAAACTAGCAGGAAACAATGAGCAGTTCTTC
clone size: few; V gene: TRBV11-3; J gene: TRBJ1-1; D gene: .; CDR3 protein: CASSTSMNTEAFF; CDR3 DNA: TGTGCCAGCAGTACGAGCATGAACACTGAAGCTTTCTTT
clone size: .; V gene: TRBV6-5; J gene: TRBJ2-1; D gene: TRBD2; CDR3 protein: CASSALAGQYNEQFF; CDR3 DNA: TGTGCCAGCAGTGCCCTAGCGGGGCAATACAATGAGCAGTTCTTC
clone size: few; V gene: TRBV19; J gene: TRBJ2-2; D gene: .; CDR3 protein: CASSPQLLRALNTGELFF; CDR3 DNA: TGTGCCAGTAGTCCACAACTACTCCGCGCCTTGAACACCGGGGAGCTGTTTTTT
clone size: .; V gene: TRBV18; J gene: TRBJ2-5; D gene: TRBD2; CDR3 protein: CASSPLAGEQETQYF; CDR3 DNA: TGTGCCAGCTCACCGCTAGCGGGAGAACAAGAGACCCAGTACTTC
clone size: .; V gene: TRBV28; J gene: TRBJ2-1; D gene: .; CDR3 protein: CASSLMLGQNEQFF; CDR3 DNA: TGTGCCAGCAGTTTGATGCTAGGTCAGAATGAGCAGTTCTTC
clone size: few; V gene: TRBV5-4; J gene: TRBJ2-1; D gene: TRBD2; CDR3 protein: CASSLGLADLNEQFF; CDR3 DNA: TGTGCCAGCAGCTTAGGACTAGCAGACCTCAATGAGCAGTTCTTC
clone size: .; V gene: TRBV28; J gene: TRBJ2-1; D gene: .; CDR3 protein: CASSRAADTLVDSYNEQFF; CDR3 DNA: TGTGCCAGCAGTCGAGCGGCGGACACTTTAGTCGACTCCTACAATGAGCAGTTCTTC
clone size: .; V gene: TRBV7-8; J gene: TRBJ2-3; D gene: TRBD2; CDR3 protein: CASSFTSGRPADTQYF; CDR3 DNA: TGTGCCAGCAGCTTTACTAGCGGGAGACCCGCAGATACGCAGTATTTT